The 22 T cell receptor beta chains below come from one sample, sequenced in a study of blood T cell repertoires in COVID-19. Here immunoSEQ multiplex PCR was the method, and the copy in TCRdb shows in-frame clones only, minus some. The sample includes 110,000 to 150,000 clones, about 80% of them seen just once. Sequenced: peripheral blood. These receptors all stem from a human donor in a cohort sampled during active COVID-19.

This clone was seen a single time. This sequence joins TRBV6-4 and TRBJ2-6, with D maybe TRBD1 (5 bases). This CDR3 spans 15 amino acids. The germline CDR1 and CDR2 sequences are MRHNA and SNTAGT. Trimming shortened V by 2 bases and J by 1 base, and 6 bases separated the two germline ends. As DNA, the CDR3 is TGTGCCAGCAGTGACCAGGGATCTGGGGCCAACGTCCTGACTTTC. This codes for CASSDQGSGANVLTF.

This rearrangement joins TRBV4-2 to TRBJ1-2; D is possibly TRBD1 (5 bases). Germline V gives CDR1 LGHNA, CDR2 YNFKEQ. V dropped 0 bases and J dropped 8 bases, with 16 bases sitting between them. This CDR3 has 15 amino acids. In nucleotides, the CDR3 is TGTGCCAGCAGCCAAGATCAGCAGGGAAGATTAGGCTACACCTTC. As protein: CASSQDQQGRLGYTF.

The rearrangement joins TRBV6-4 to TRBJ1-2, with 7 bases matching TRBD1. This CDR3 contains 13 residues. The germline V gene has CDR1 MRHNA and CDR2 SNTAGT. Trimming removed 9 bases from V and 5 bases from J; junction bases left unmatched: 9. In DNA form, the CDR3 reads TGTGCCAGTGTCATCACAGGGGTTTATGGCTACACCTTC. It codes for CASVITGVYGYTF.

The CDR3 DNA reads TGTGCCAGCAGTAGACAGGGACCTTATGGCTACACCTTC. Its protein is CASSRQGPYGYTF. The chain employs TRBV27 and TRBJ1-2; 7 nucleotides match TRBD1. Trimming at V came to 5 bases and at J to 5 bases, leaving 5 bases not matched to a gene. The CDR3 extends over 13 amino acids. The V gene's germline CDR1 is MNHEY and CDR2 SMNVEV (reference sequence).

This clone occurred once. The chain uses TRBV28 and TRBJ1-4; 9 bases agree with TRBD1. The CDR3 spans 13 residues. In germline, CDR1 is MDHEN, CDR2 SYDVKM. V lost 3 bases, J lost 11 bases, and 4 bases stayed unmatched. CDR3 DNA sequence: TGTGCCAGCAGTTTCATCGGACAGGGGAAACTGTTTTTT. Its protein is CASSFIGQGKLFF. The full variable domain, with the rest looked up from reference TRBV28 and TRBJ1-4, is DVKVTQSSRYLVKRTGEKVFLECVQDMDHENMFWYRQDPGLGLRLIYFSYDVKMKEKGDIPEGYSVSREKKERFSLILESASTNQTSMYLCASSFIGQGKLFFGSGTQLSVL.

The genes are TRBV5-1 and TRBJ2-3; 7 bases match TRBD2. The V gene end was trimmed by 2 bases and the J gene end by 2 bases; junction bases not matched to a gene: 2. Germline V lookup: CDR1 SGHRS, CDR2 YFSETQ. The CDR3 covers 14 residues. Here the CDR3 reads CASSFAGVTDTQYF. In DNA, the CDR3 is TGCGCCAGCAGCTTTGCGGGGGTCACAGATACGCAGTATTTT. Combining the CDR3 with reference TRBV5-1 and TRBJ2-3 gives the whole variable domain KAGVTQTPRYLIKTRGQQVTLSCSPISGHRSVSWYQQTPGQGLQFLFEYFSETQRNKGNFPGRFSGRQFSNSRSEMNVSTLELGDSALYLCASSFAGVTDTQYFGPGTRLTVL.

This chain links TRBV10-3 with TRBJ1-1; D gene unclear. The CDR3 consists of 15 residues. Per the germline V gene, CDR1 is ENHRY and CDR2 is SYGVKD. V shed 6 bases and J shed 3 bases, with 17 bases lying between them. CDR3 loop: CAIRGALGSDTEAFF. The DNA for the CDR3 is TGTGCCATCAGGGGAGCCTTGGGGTCGGACACTGAAGCTTTCTTT.

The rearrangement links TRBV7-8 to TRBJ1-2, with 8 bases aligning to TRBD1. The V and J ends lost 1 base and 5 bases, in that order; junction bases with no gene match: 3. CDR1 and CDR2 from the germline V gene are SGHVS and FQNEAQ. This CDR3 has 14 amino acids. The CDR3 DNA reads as TGTGCCAGCAGCTTAGGGGACAGGTCATATGGCTACACCTTC. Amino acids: CASSLGDRSYGYTF.

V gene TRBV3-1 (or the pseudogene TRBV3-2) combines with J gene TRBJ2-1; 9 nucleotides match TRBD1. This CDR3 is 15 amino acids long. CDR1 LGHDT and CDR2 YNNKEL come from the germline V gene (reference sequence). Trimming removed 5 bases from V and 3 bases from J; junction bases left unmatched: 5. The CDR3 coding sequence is TGTGCCAGCAGCACCGGGACAGGGTTCTACAATGAGCAGTTCTTC. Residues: CASSTGTGFYNEQFF.

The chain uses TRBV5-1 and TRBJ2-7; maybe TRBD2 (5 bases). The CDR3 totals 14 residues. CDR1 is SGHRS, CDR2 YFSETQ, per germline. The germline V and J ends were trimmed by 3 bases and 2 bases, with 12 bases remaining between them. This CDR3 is CASSWRTGTYEQYF. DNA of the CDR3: TGCGCCAGCAGCTGGAGGACGGGAACCTACGAGCAGTACTTC.

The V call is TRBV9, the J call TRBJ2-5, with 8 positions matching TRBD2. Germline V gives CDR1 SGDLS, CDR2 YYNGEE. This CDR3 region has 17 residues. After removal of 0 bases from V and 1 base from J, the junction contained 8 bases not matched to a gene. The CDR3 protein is CASSVALTSGSQETQYF. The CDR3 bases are TGTGCCAGCAGCGTAGCTTTAACTAGCGGATCCCAAGAGACCCAGTACTTC.

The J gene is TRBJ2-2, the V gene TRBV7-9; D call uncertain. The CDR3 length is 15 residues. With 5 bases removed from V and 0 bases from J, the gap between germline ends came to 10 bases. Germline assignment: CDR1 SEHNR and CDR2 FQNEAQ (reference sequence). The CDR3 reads CASSPHTANTGELFF. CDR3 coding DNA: TGTGCCAGCAGCCCACACACAGCGAACACCGGGGAGCTGTTTTTT.

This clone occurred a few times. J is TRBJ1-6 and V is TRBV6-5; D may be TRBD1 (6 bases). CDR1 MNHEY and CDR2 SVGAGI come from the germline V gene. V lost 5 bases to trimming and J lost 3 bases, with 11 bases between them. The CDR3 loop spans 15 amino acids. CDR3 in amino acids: CASSRQVLYNSPLHF. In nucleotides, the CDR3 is TGTGCCAGCAGTAGACAGGTCCTCTATAATTCACCCCTCCACTTT.

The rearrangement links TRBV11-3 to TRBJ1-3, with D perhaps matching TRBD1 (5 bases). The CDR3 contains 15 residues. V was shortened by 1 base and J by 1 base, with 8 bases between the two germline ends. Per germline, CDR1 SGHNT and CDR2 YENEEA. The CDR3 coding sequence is TGTGCCAGCAGCTTAGTAAAGGGGTCTGGAAACACCATATATTTT. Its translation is CASSLVKGSGNTIYF.

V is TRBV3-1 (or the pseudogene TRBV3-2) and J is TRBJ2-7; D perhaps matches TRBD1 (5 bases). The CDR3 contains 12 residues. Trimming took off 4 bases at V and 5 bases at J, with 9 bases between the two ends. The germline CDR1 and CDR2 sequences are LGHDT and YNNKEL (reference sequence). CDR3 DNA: TGTGCCAGCAGCCTCAGGGTCAACGAGCAGTACTTC. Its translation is CASSLRVNEQYF.

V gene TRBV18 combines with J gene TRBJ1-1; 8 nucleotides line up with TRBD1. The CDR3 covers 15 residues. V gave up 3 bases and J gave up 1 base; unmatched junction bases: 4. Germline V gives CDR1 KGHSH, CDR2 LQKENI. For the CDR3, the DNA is TGTGCCAGCTCACCGGCGGACAGGGCGAACACTGAAGCTTTCTTT. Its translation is CASSPADRANTEAFF.

The CDR3 DNA reads TGTGCCAGCAGTCTCAGCGGGAGGTTGGAGACCCAGTACTTC. Its protein is CASSLSGRLETQYF. The chain combines TRBV7-2 with TRBJ2-5, with 9 positions matching TRBD2. The germline V gene has CDR1 SGHTA and CDR2 FQGNSA. J was trimmed by 5 bases and V by 6 bases; bases with no gene match: 7. This CDR3 is built from 14 residues. Full variable domain (outside the CDR3, taken from reference TRBV7-2 and TRBJ2-5): GAGVSQSPSNKVTEKGKDVELRCDPISGHTALYWYRQSLGQGLEFLIYFQGNSAPDKSGLPSDRFSAERTGGSVSTLTIQRTQQEDSAVYLCASSLSGRLETQYFGPGTRLLVL.

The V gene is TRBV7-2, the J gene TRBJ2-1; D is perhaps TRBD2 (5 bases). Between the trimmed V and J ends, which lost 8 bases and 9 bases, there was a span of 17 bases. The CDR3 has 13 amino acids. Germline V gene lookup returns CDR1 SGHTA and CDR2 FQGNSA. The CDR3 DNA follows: TGTGCCAGCCACCCGGGGTCTGCAGGTGAGCAGTTCTTC. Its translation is CASHPGSAGEQFF.

In nucleotides, the CDR3 is TGTGCCATCATGGACAGGGGTGAAACAGATACGCAGTATTTT. Translated, it gives CAIMDRGETDTQYF. The genes are TRBV6-5 and TRBJ2-3, with TRBD1 matching over 9 bases. This CDR3 has 14 residues. Germline trimming cut 10 bases from V and 3 bases from J; bases unmatched to any gene: 8. Per germline, CDR1 MNHEY and CDR2 SVGAGI.

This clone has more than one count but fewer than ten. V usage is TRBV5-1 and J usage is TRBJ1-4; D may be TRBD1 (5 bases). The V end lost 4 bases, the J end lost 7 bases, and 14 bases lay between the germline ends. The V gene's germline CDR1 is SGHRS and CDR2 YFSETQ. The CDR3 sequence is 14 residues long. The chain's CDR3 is CASSPGMGGEKLFF. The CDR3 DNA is TGCGCCAGCAGCCCAGGGATGGGGGGTGAAAAACTGTTTTTT.

The CDR3: CSVVSPGSYNEQFF. CDR3 nucleotide sequence: TGCAGCGTTGTTAGCCCGGGGTCCTACAATGAGCAGTTCTTC. V and J are TRBV29-1 and TRBJ2-1; D may be TRBD2 (5 bases). The CDR3 has 14 amino acids. Germline V gene data show CDR1 as SQVTM and CDR2 as ANQGSEA. The ends were cut back, 4 bases at V and 1 base at J, with 11 bases in the middle.

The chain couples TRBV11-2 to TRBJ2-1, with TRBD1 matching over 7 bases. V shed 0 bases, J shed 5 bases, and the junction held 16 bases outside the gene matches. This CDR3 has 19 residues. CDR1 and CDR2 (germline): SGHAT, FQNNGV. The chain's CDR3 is CASSLETGSVGVGHNEQFF. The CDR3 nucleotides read TGTGCCAGCAGCTTAGAGACAGGGTCAGTAGGGGTCGGTCACAATGAGCAGTTCTTC.